The source of this T cell receptor beta chain is a study of cytomegalovirus exposure and HLA in healthy donors. Study context: A prior analysis found some 110 million unique TCR beta sequences from 150 million to 200 million T cells. Notes on the study in general: For TCR beta chains, V- and J-gene trimming was later linked to a missense DCLRE1C variant. Cytomegalovirus-associated status was assigned to about 150 TCR beta chains.

This clone has just one count. The antigen remains undetermined. Trimming took 6 bases from V and 0 from J, leaving 14 bases between them. The CDR3 runs 16 residues. Healthy donors of bone marrow made up the group. The PCR employed 60 Vbeta primers together with 13 Jbeta primers. The assay was immunoSEQ multiplex PCR, and TCRdb's table has in-frame clones only and misses some. The sample lists over 70,000 clones, 74% seen once, with 9.5% to 12% in the top ten. This chain links TRBV6-7 with TRBJ1-4; D not certain. Being an ORF, TRBV6-7 has a function that is uncertain. This TCR was recovered from a human donor in good health. Sequenced input: PBMCs. CDR3 DNA sequence: TGTGCCAGCAGGGGCCTCCCTACAGCAACTAATGAAAAACTGTTTTTT. This sequence encodes CASRGLPTATNEKLFF.